This T cell receptor beta chain was observed in a study of T cell responses to AZD1222 COVID-19 vaccine. Notes on the study in general: Recipients of two AZD1222 doses showed rising Spike-specific TCR breadth and depth. CD4 TCRs covered the whole spike, strongest at regions 160-218 and 743-854.

The protocol was immunoSEQ multiplex PCR, while the TCRdb copy is restricted to in-frame clones and leaves out a portion. Of 85,000 to 130,000 clones listed, 87% are singletons. The CDR3 runs 14 residues. The J segment lost 5 bases and the V segment lost 8 bases, leaving 10 bases of the junction unmatched. The germline CDR1 and CDR2 sequences are SNHLY and FYNNEI. This clone was seen repeatedly, ten times or more. Its matching antigen is unknown. The sequence derives from an adult in good health. The sample was peripheral blood, taken on day 0 of AZD1222 vaccination. The chain carries TRBV2 and TRBJ1-1; 8 bases are a match to TRBD1. The DNA for the CDR3 is TGTGCCAGCCAGACAGGGGTTTTCGTTACTGAAGCTTTCTTT. Residues: CASQTGVFVTEAFF.